The present T cell receptor (beta chain) was sequenced within a study of spatial heterogeneity in lung cancer. Looking at the study overall: Beta-chain sequences consistently outnumbered alpha-chain sequences in detection.

This clonotype showed up just a few times. What it binds is not known. Per the germline V gene, CDR1 is MGHDK and CDR2 is SYGVNS. The CDR3 runs 15 residues. J lost 3 bases, V lost 1 base, and 5 bases had no gene match. General study points: More often at tumor resection than at routine follow-up, ubiquitous expanded tumor TCRs were detected in the blood.

The time point: blood at routine non-recurrence follow-up after resection. Sequencing of whole RNA from tumor, nontumor lung or frozen PBMC involved no sorting. TCRdb ran MiXCR on the 5' RACE reads and lists one entry per CDR3 protein. In the table there are tens of thousands of distinct CDR3 sequences, roughly 19% of which are singletons. The chain links TRBV25-1 to TRBJ2-7; 8 nucleotides line up with TRBD1. This TCR was sampled from a male donor with early-stage non-small cell lung cancer. This specimen consisted of PBMCs, obtained at follow-up. The CDR3 is CASSESETGVYEQYF. The CDR3 DNA reads TGTGCCAGCAGTGAATCAGAGACAGGGGTCTACGAGCAGTACTTC.